These T cell receptor beta chains were read from a single sample in a study of T cell responses to AZD1222 COVID-19 vaccine. Repertoires were generated with immunoSEQ multiplex PCR, while TCRdb's copy carries only in-frame clones and drops some. The sample carries around 110,000 clones, 87% recorded once. Sequencing used peripheral blood, obtained on day 0 of AZD1222 vaccination. The receptors shown here come from an adult in good health. The CDR3 runs from the conserved cysteine through the conserved F or W. The order of the fields is V gene, D gene, J gene, CDR3 DNA, CDR3 protein. D genes are given only for firm matches.

TRBV10-3	.	TRBJ1-1	TGTGCCATCAGTGAGCCTCCCCCCCGATTCACTTACACTGAAGCTTTCTTT	CAISEPPPRFTYTEAFF
TRBV27	TRBD1	TRBJ1-5	TGTGCCAGCAGTTGGACAGGGTATCAGCCCCAGCATTTT	CASSWTGYQPQHF
TRBV19	.	TRBJ2-7	TGTGCCAGTAGTCAAGTCGGGAGATCCTACGAGCAGTACTTC	CASSQVGRSYEQYF
TRBV10-3	TRBD2	TRBJ2-1	TGTGCCTCCCAACTAGCGGGAGGCAAGAATGAGCAGTTCTTC	CASQLAGGKNEQFF
TRBV7-8	.	TRBJ1-1	TGTGCCAGCAGCTTAGATCTTGGGGTGAGCACTGAAGCTTTCTTT	CASSLDLGVSTEAFF
TRBV24-1	.	TRBJ1-4	TGTGCCACCAGTCCGGGACGGCAAGAGATTAATGAAAAACTGTTTTTT	CATSPGRQEINEKLFF
TRBV2	TRBD2	TRBJ2-7	TGTGCCAGCAGTGGTGGGACTACCTACGAGCAGTACTTC	CASSGGTTYEQYF
TRBV12-3/TRBV12-4	.	TRBJ2-1	TGTGCCAGCAGGGACTCGATATACAATGAGCAGTTCTTC	CASRDSIYNEQFF
TRBV24-1	.	TRBJ2-3	TGTGCCACCAGTGGAGGACCCGCCTTCGCTACGCAGTATTTT	CATSGGPAFATQYF
TRBV29-1	.	TRBJ2-7	TGCAGCGTACGGGCAGCCCTATCCTACGAGCAGTACTTC	CSVRAALSYEQYF
TRBV20-1	.	TRBJ2-7	TGCAGTGCTTGGCCGGGCGACGAGCAGTACTTC	CSAWPGDEQYF
TRBV7-9	.	TRBJ1-5	TGTGCCAGCAGCATCGAGATGGGTCAGCCCCAGCATTTT	CASSIEMGQPQHF
TRBV3-1/TRBV3-2	.	TRBJ2-5	TGTGCCAGCAGTTATCCCGGGGCGGAAGAGACCCAGTACTTC	CASSYPGAEETQYF
TRBV6-5	.	TRBJ1-1	TGTGCCAGCAGAGACGACAGATACACTGAAGCTTTCTTT	CASRDDRYTEAFF